The sequence of this T cell receptor beta chain was determined in a study of T-cell memory formation after mild COVID-19. Overall study context: For the most part, TCR clusters were specific to one donor.

MiXCR, applied by TCRdb to the 5' RACE reads, yields one record per CDR3 protein. The sample lists about 500,000 distinct CDR3 sequences, 20% seen once, with about an eighth in the top ten. Whole-study findings and limits: Later expanders leaned CD4+, whereas day 15 to 85 contracting clones were balanced CD4/CD8.

Note on this clonotype: Antigen unknown.

The CDR3 consists of 15 residues. Trimming took 0 bases from V and 4 from J, leaving 10 bases between them. The rearrangement links TRBV12-3 or TRBV12-4 to TRBJ1-5; no clear D. The TCR comes from an adult woman who had mild COVID-19 (a few samples of this study predate the infection). Cell type and time point are not known. Input material: PBMCs or a T cell subset sorted from them (not recorded which). The CDR3 DNA follows: TGTGCCAGCAGTTTAGCGGTGGCTGGTAATCAGCCCCAGCATTTT. Translation gives CASSLAVAGNQPQHF.